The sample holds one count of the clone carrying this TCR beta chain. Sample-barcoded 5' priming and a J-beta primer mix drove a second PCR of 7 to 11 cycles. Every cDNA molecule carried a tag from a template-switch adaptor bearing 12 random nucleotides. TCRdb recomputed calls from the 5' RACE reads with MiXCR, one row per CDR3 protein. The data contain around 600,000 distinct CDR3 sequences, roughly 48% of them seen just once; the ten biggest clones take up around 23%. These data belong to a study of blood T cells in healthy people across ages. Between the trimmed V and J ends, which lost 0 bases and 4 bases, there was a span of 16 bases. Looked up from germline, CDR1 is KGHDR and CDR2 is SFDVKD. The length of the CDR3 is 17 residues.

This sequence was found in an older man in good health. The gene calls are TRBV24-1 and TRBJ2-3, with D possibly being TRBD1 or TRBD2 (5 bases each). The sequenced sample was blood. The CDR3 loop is CATSDLPGTSHSDTQYF. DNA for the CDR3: TGTGCCACCAGTGATTTGCCCGGGACCAGCCATTCAGATACGCAGTATTTT.